The present entry profiles one T cell receptor (beta chain) with its context. The data originate from a study of blood T cell repertoires in COVID-19. CDR3 length: 12 residues. Trimming removed 3 bases from V and 5 bases from J, with 8 bases in between. Assay: immunoSEQ multiplex PCR; the TCRdb copy retains only in-frame clones and omits some. The data hold 200,000 to 250,000 clones, with 90% observed a single time. Exposed enrollees encountered a COVID-19 case at some point within 2 weeks before study entry. Specimen: PBMCs or T cells enriched from blood (not recorded which). This TCR was sampled from a man aged 30-40 years who had been exposed to COVID-19. The gene calls are TRBV12-3 or TRBV12-4 and TRBJ2-7, with D tentatively TRBD2 (6 bases). The CDR3, as DNA: TGTGCCAGCAGTTTTAGCGGTGACGAGCAGTACTTC. It encodes CASSFSGDEQYF.